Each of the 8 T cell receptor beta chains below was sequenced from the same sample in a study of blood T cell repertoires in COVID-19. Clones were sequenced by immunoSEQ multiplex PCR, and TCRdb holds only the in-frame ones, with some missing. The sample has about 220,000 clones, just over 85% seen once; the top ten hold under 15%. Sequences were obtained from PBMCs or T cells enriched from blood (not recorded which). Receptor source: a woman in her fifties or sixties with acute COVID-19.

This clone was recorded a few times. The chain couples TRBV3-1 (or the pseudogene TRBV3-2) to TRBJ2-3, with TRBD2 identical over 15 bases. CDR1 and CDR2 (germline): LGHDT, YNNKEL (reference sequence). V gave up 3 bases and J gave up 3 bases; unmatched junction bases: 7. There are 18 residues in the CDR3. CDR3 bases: TGTGCCAGCAGCCACTGGACTAGCGGGAGGGCCGGGACAGATACGCAGTATTTT. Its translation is CASSHWTSGRAGTDTQYF.

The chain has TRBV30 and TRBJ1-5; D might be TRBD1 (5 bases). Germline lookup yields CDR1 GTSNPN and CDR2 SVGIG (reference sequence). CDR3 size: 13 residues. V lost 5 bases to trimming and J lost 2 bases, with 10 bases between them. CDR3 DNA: TGTGCCTGGGCGGGGGGTGGCAATCAGCCCCAGCATTTT. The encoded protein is CAWAGGGNQPQHF.

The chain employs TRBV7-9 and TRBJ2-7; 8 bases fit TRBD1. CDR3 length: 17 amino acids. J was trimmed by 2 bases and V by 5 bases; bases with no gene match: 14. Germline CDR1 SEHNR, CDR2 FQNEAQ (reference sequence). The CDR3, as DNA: TGTGCCAGCAGCCTCACTTACGGCAGGGGGCGAACCTACGAGCAGTACTTC. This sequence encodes CASSLTYGRGRTYEQYF.

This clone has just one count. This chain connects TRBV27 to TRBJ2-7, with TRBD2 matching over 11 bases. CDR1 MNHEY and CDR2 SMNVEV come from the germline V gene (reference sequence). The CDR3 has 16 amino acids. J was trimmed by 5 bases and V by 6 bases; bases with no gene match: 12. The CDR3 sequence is CASRILAGGSYDEQYF. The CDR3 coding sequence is TGTGCCAGCAGGATCCTAGCGGGAGGTAGCTACGACGAGCAGTACTTC.

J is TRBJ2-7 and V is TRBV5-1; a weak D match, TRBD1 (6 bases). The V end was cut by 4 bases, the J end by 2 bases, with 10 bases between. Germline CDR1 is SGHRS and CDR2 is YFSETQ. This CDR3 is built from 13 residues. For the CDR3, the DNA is TGCGCCAGCAGCAAGGACAGAGCCTACGAGCAGTACTTC. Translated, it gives CASSKDRAYEQYF.

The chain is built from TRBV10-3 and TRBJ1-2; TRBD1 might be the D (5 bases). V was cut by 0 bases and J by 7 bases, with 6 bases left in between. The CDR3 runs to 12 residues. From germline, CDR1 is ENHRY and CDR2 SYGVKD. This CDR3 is CAISESGAGYTF. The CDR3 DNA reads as TGTGCCATCAGTGAGTCTGGGGCTGGCTACACCTTC.

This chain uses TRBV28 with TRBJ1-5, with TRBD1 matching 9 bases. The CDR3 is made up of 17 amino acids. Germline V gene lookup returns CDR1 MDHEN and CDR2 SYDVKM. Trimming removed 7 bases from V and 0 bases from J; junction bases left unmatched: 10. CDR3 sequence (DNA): TGTGCCAGCAACAACCGGGACAGGGCTTATAGCAATCAGCCCCAGCATTTT. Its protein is CASNNRDRAYSNQPQHF.

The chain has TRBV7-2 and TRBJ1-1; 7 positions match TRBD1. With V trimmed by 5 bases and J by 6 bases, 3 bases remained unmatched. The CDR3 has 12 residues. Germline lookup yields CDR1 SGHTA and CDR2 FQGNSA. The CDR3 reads CASSGTGAEAFF. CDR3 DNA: TGTGCCAGCAGCGGAACAGGGGCTGAAGCTTTCTTT.